The 3 T cell receptor beta chains below come from one sample, sequenced in a study of blood T cell repertoires in COVID-19. The method was immunoSEQ multiplex PCR; TCRdb's version includes in-frame clones alone and lacks a portion of them. The top ten clones hold about a tenth of a sample with roughly 220,000 clones, roughly 86% of them seen once. Source material: peripheral blood. Receptors originate from a woman in her 50s with COVID-19, enrolled during active disease.

The chain employs TRBV6-5 and TRBJ1-6; 8 positions match TRBD1. With 6 bases clipped from V and 7 bases from J, the junction kept 8 bases outside the gene matches. Germline-derived CDR1 and CDR2 are MNHEY and SVGAGI. The CDR3 runs 15 residues. The chain's CDR3 is CASSPTGTGNSPLHF. The CDR3 DNA reads as TGTGCCAGCAGCCCGACCGGGACAGGCAATTCACCCCTCCACTTT.

J is TRBJ1-1 and V is TRBV7-9; 8 bases line up with TRBD1. CDR1 is SEHNR, CDR2 FQNEAQ, per germline (reference sequence). V was clipped by 4 bases and J by 1 base; unmatched bases: 5. CDR3 length equals 15 residues. Written as DNA, the CDR3 is TGTGCCAGCAGCTCCTCCGACAGGGGGAACACTGAAGCTTTCTTT. Its protein product is CASSSSDRGNTEAFF.

The chain joins TRBV5-5 to TRBJ2-7; the match to TRBD2 covers 9 bases. The trim removed 4 bases at V and 4 bases at J, leaving 9 bases unmatched. The CDR3 consists of 15 residues. CDR1 is SGHKS and CDR2 is YYEKEE in the germline V gene (reference sequence). CDR3 nucleotides: TGTGCCAGCAGCCCGAATAGCGGGGGACCATACGAGCAGTACGTC. This gives the protein CASSPNSGGPYEQYV.